This T cell receptor (beta chain) was identified in a study of technical replicates of blood from a handful of donors. Clones were read by immunoSEQ multiplex PCR, and TCRdb kept only the in-frame ones, dropping some. The sample lists roughly 79,000 clones, approximately 95% occurring once. The TCR was taken from a human donor in good health. Sample: T cells isolated from PBMCs.

The CDR3, as DNA: TGCGCCAGCAGCTTGGGGCGGAGATACTACGAGCAGTACTTC. Protein sequence: CASSLGRRYYEQYF. The gene calls are TRBV5-1 and TRBJ2-7; D unresolved. The length of the CDR3 is 14 residues. The germline V and J ends were trimmed by 0 bases and 3 bases, with 10 bases remaining between them. Germline V gene sequence: CDR1 SGHRS, CDR2 YFSETQ.